These 16 T cell receptor beta chains originate from one sample sequenced in a study of shared clonotypes between healthy human individuals. TCRdb's copy holds only in-frame clones and misses some; the assay was immunoSEQ multiplex PCR. This repertoire shows around 700,000 clones, about three quarters found once; its top ten account for about 1.7%. Sequencing was performed on memory CD4+ T cells sorted from blood. The subset denotes: CD45RA-negative fraction. Receptors were obtained from a woman aged 25 to 39 in good health.

The chain recombines TRBV19 with TRBJ1-1; D is ambiguous. V lost 5 bases and J 1 base, leaving 8 bases between the germline ends. The germline V gene encodes CDR1 LNHDA and CDR2 SQIVND (reference sequence). The CDR3 extends over 13 amino acids. In DNA form, the CDR3 reads TGTGCCAGTAGTCTCCCACGGAACACTGAAGCTTTCTTT. It encodes CASSLPRNTEAFF.

The chain employs TRBV11-2 and TRBJ2-5; 7 bases are a match to TRBD2. This CDR3 spans 14 amino acids. The J segment lost 4 bases and the V segment lost 3 bases, leaving 5 bases of the junction unmatched. Germline-derived CDR1 and CDR2 are SGHAT and FQNNGV. The CDR3, as DNA: TGTGCCAGCAGCTTTGTAACGGGAGGAGAGACCCAGTACTTC. This gives the protein CASSFVTGGETQYF.

The CDR3 DNA is TGTGCCAGCAGCCCGAGCGACAGGTATCAGCCCCAGCATTTT. Encoded protein: CASSPSDRYQPQHF. The chain is built from TRBV7-9 and TRBJ1-5, with a tentative D call TRBD1 (6 bases). CDR1 is SEHNR and CDR2 is FQNEAQ in the germline V gene (reference sequence). The CDR3 sequence is 14 residues long. The germline V and J ends were trimmed by 5 bases and 5 bases, with 13 bases remaining between them.

The chain uses TRBV5-1 and TRBJ2-6; D gene ambiguous. The length of the CDR3 is 17 residues. Germline V lookup: CDR1 SGHRS, CDR2 YFSETQ. V was clipped by 1 base and J by 0 bases, with 11 bases between them. Written as DNA, the CDR3 is TGCGCCAGCAGCTTGTCCCAGCTACTCTCTGGGGCCAACGTCCTGACTTTC. This codes for CASSLSQLLSGANVLTF.

Here the CDR3 DNA reads TGCGCCAGCAGCTTGGGCCTAGCGGCCCCCTCCTACGAGCAGTACTTC. Translation: CASSLGLAAPSYEQYF. The chain couples TRBV5-1 to TRBJ2-7, with TRBD2 matching over 7 bases. The CDR3 spans 16 residues. CDR1 and CDR2 (germline): SGHRS, YFSETQ. Unmatched junction bases numbered 6, after V lost 0 bases and J lost 0 bases.

This chain joins TRBV11-2 and TRBJ2-4; D not resolved. The V end lost 5 bases, the J end lost 7 bases, and 9 bases lay between the germline ends. The CDR3 sequence is 12 residues long. Germline V lookup: CDR1 SGHAT, CDR2 FQNNGV. The CDR3 bases are TGTGCCAGCAGCCGCGGTTCGAACATTCAGTACTTC. This encodes CASSRGSNIQYF.

This clone has just one count. The chain links TRBV7-9 to TRBJ1-5; weak D call: TRBD1 (5 bases). The germline V gene encodes CDR1 SEHNR and CDR2 FQNEAQ (reference sequence). Trimming took 5 bases from V and 0 from J, leaving 20 bases between them. This CDR3 region has 18 residues. The CDR3 region is CASSRSTIGGYSNQPQHF. CDR3 sequence (DNA): TGTGCCAGCAGCCGAAGCACCATCGGGGGGTATAGCAATCAGCCCCAGCATTTT.

This clone appeared a single time. This rearrangement joins TRBV11-2 to TRBJ2-7, with TRBD1 identical over 9 bases. The V and J ends lost 5 bases and 0 bases, in that order; junction bases with no gene match: 14. The CDR3 length is 18 residues. Germline assignment: CDR1 SGHAT and CDR2 FQNNGV. In nucleotides, the CDR3 is TGTGCCAGCAGCCAAGATCCGTCGGGACAGGGCAGCTCCTACGAGCAGTACTTC. This sequence encodes CASSQDPSGQGSSYEQYF.

As to this clone: A much larger clone sits a single nucleotide away, making a read error possible. Other DNA sequences from this sample encode an identical CDR3 as well. J is TRBJ2-7 and V is TRBV5-1; the D is unclear. Trimming left V 0 bases short and J 2 bases short, with 3 bases between. CDR1 is SGHRS and CDR2 is YFSETQ in the germline V gene. The CDR3 sequence is 12 residues long. The CDR3 spells CASSLGTYEQYF. As DNA, the CDR3 is TGCGCCAGCAGCTTGGGGACCTACGAGCAGTACTTC. The full variable domain, its missing parts supplied by reference TRBV5-1 and TRBJ2-7, is KAGVTQTPRYLIKTRGQQVTLSCSPISGHRSVSWYQQTPGQGLQFLFEYFSETQRNKGNFPGRFSGRQFSNSRSEMNVSTLELGDSALYLCASSLGTYEQYFGPGTRLTVT.

The rearrangement links TRBV5-8 to TRBJ1-1; D gene unclear. The CDR3 has 11 amino acids. Germline V gene lookup returns CDR1 SGHTS and CDR2 YDEGEE. V dropped 0 bases and J dropped 4 bases, with 1 base sitting between them. CDR3 loop: CASSLGTEAFF. Here the CDR3 DNA reads TGTGCCAGCAGCTTGGGCACTGAAGCTTTCTTT.

The chain has TRBV6-5 and TRBJ2-7, with 7 bases fitting TRBD2. The V gene end was trimmed by 6 bases and the J gene end by 6 bases; junction bases not matched to a gene: 11. CDR1 MNHEY and CDR2 SVGAGI come from the germline V gene. This CDR3 has 14 residues. The CDR3 DNA reads TGTGCCAGCAGGGACGGGGGGTGGATGGGCGAGCAGTACTTC. It encodes CASRDGGWMGEQYF.

The CDR3 nucleotides read TGTGCCAGCAGTTCCACCTCGATTGCCGGGACAGACCACTACGAGCAGTACTTC. This codes for CASSSTSIAGTDHYEQYF. The chain combines TRBV7-3 with TRBJ2-5; TRBD1 aligns across 7 bases. The J call may be incorrect, as the DNA end agrees better with TRBJ2-7. The CDR3 is made up of 18 amino acids. Germline assignment: CDR1 SGHTA and CDR2 FQGTGA.

Points on this clone: The same CDR3 arises from other DNA sequences in this sample as well. V usage is TRBV30 and J usage is TRBJ1-5; TRBD1 is a possible D gene (5 bases). The CDR3 loop spans 13 amino acids. V was pared by 2 bases and J by 4 bases, with 9 bases between. From germline, CDR1 is GTSNPN and CDR2 SVGIG (reference sequence). CDR3 amino acids: CAWSPGGNQPQHF. The CDR3 DNA reads as TGTGCCTGGAGTCCGGGGGGGAATCAGCCCCAGCATTTT.

The chain has TRBV28 and TRBJ1-5; no clear D gene. V lost 1 base to trimming and J lost 0 bases, with 7 bases between them. CDR1 MDHEN and CDR2 SYDVKM come from the germline V gene. The CDR3 spans 15 residues. The CDR3 nucleotides are TGTGCCAGCAGTTTATTTAGGGATAGCAATCAGCCCCAGCATTTT. The encoded protein is CASSLFRDSNQPQHF.

This chain links TRBV7-9 with TRBJ2-3; D ambiguous. From germline, CDR1 is SEHNR and CDR2 FQNEAQ (reference sequence). The CDR3 loop spans 14 amino acids. Trimming removed 7 bases from V and 8 bases from J, with 19 bases in between. CDR3 sequence reads: CASTPQAYSGTQYF. The DNA for the CDR3 is TGTGCCAGCACCCCCCAAGCGTATTCCGGTACGCAGTATTTT.

Notes on this clone: This could be a read error, since a much larger clone is one nucleotide away. Within the sample, other DNA sequences also encode this same CDR3. The chain's CDR3 is CASSLQETQYF. CDR3 nucleotide sequence: TGCGCCAGCAGTCTCCAAGAGACCCAGTACTTC. V gene TRBV5-1 combines with J gene TRBJ2-5; D is ambiguous. In germline, CDR1 is SGHRS, CDR2 YFSETQ. Trimming pared 5 bases from V and 1 base from J, leaving 3 bases between. The length of the CDR3 is 11 residues.